This paragraph covers one T cell receptor (beta chain) sequence. Its cognate antigen has yet to be identified. No base qualities exist here, and no much larger clone lies one base off it. V sheds 6 bases and J sheds 5 bases, leaving 23 bases between their ends. CDR1 and CDR2 are drawn from the germline V gene: SGHRS, YFSETQ. Spanning cysteine to phenylalanine, the CDR3 consists of 16 amino acids. This entry keeps only the CDR3 DNA: 48 bases, framed from base 1. This sample is part of a study of cytomegalovirus exposure and HLA in healthy donors (dated by TCRdb to 2017 to 2019). As for the study more broadly: The 550 to 750 repertoires of the first cohort and the 95 to 150 validation repertoires were produced on the same platform, according to a later analysis. In addition to the first cohort of roughly 700 subjects, a separate validation cohort of 120 different subjects was used. The study was designed to test whether signatures of past pathogen exposure could be identified by cataloging public T cell receptors. The study combined high-throughput TCR immunosequencing, statistical association of individual TCRs with disease status, and machine learning to predict cytomegalovirus infection status.

Separate from the approximately 670-subject first cohort, the validation cohort of 90 to 150 subjects was the group to which the donors belonged. Libraries were constructed by the immunoSEQ multiplex PCR assay. The original methods were these. A statistical classification framework was built to diagnose cytomegalovirus status from the catalog of TCR beta chain sequences. TCRdb carries this immuneACCESS record with in-frame sequences only. Its versions omit some clonotypes, under half of them owing to an unresolved V gene in the studies checked, with the rest unexplained. V and J calls and clone size come straight from that table; D and trimming were deduced from the DNA. The sample profile shows tens of thousands of clones; over 85% of them were found once. Approximately 3.8% of the sample comes from the top ten. Summary of the overall study and its limitations: In the study, approximately 160 TCR beta chains were listed as associated with cytomegalovirus. In a later analysis, TCRs clustered in the first cohort were found to also tend to co-occur in the 130 or so validation repertoires, with approximately 94% of cluster scores above 0. The classifier was reported to diagnose cytomegalovirus status with high specificity and sensitivity in both the original and validation cohorts. A later analysis had no HLA typing for the validation cohort, so co-occurrence there was scored across all 110 or so repertoires. Most TCR sequences were seen in very few donors, while some public TCRs were found in many individuals. A few of the identified cytomegalovirus-associated TCR beta chains were confirmed in vitro to be specific for cytomegalovirus antigens. According to the authors, the approach could potentially be generalized to other disease states and immunological phenotypes.

Recombination linked TRBV5-1 to TRBJ2-5; a weak D assignment points to TRBD2 (5 bases agree). Sequencing was carried out using PBMCs. The receptor was isolated from a woman aged 30 to 39 in good health and CMV-seronegative. At the DNA level, the sequence is TGCGCCAGCAATATTAATCCCGGGGTAGTTTCCGAGACCCAGTACTTC. Translated, this is CASNINPGVVSETQYF.